This TCR beta chain comes out of a study of T cell responses to AZD1222 COVID-19 vaccine. Whole-study findings and limits: Nearly half of unique spike-specific TCRs reportedly avoided B.1.351 and B.1.1.7 mutated regions.

Of note for this clone: The target antigen is unknown.

Measured with immunoSEQ multiplex PCR; TCRdb has only the in-frame clones, and not every one. The sample holds approximately 100,000 clones, 85% to 90% seen once. The sample here was peripheral blood, taken on day 0 of AZD1222 vaccination. This TCR derives from an adult in good health.

This CDR3 is CASTGTGAINEKLFF. The DNA for the CDR3 is TGTGCCAGTACCGGGACAGGGGCGATTAATGAAAAACTGTTTTTT. The chain carries TRBV30 and TRBJ1-4; 10 nucleotides agree with TRBD1. Per germline, CDR1 GTSNPN and CDR2 SVGIG (reference sequence). The ends lost 8 bases at V and 4 bases at J; junction bases unmatched: 10. The CDR3 runs to 15 residues.